This TCR beta chain originates from a study of beta chain features in type 1 diabetes. General observations from the study: Type 1 diabetes patients showed a moderate but significant shortening of TCRB CDR3s in all four CD4+ subsets.

There are a few counts of this clone. Its antigen is not known. The germline V and J ends were trimmed by 4 bases and 1 base, with 13 bases remaining between them. The CDR3 contains 15 residues. Germline V gives CDR1 KGHSH, CDR2 LQKENI. Reverse transcribing all isolated RNA meant expressed TCRB transcripts were sequenced. Naive, central memory and regulatory T cell samples averaged around 3.9 million reads. Sequencing used immunoSEQ multiplex PCR; TCRdb keeps in-frame clones, though not all of them. The sample lists about 620,000 clones, roughly a sixth occurring once. The sequenced sample consisted of naive CD4+ T cells from blood. This receptor was taken from a man aged 18-30 years in good health. The chain has TRBV18 and TRBJ1-1; D not certain. The CDR3 is CASSLLHDTNTEAFF. CDR3 sequence (DNA): TGTGCCAGCTCACTCCTACATGACACGAACACTGAAGCTTTCTTT. The variable domain in full, completed from reference TRBV18 and TRBJ1-1, reads NAGVMQNPRHLVRRRGQEARLRCSPMKGHSHVYWYRQLPEEGLKFMVYLQKENIIDESGMPKERFSAEFPKEGPSILRIQQVVRGDSAAYFCASSLLHDTNTEAFFGQGTRLTVV.